A selection of T cell receptor beta chains follows, all from one sample in a study of regulatory T cells in long-lasting Graves disease. Using its own MiXCR run on the multiplex PCR reads, TCRdb lists one record per CDR3 protein. The sample has some 500,000 distinct CDR3 sequences, approximately 13% seen once. This same sample was also part of a study on T cells in Graves' hyperthyroidism and ophthalmopathy.

Here the sequenced sample was peripheral blood mononuclear cells (PBMCs), taken at new diagnosis, from a patient treated with antithyroid drugs. All receptors come from a man aged 25 to 40 with Graves disease. Each CDR3 is given with its conserved first and last residue. A D gene is named only where the DNA matches it firmly. A clone size is listed for some rows: how often the clone was seen (once, few, many), or a class if it is expanded.

TRBV27,TRBJ1-4,-,many,TGTGCCAGCAGTTCCAGGTTGGGGATCTTGCATGAAAAACTGTTTTTT,CASSSRLGILHEKLFF
TRBV20-1,TRBJ1-5,-,few,TGCAGTGCTAGAGATGGGACCTCTGGAAAGCCCCAGCATTTT,CSARDGTSGKPQHF
TRBV5-1,TRBJ1-2,-,many,TGCGCCAGCAGCTTCCGGGATGCTCTTCGGGGTGGCTACACCTTC,CASSFRDALRGGYTF
TRBV20-1,TRBJ2-7,-,many,TGCAGTTCACGTATCGGACATTCCTACGAGCAGTACTTC,CSSRIGHSYEQYF
TRBV5-1,TRBJ2-7,-,many,TGCGCCAGCAGCTTGAATCAACGAGCATCCAACCAGCAGTACTTC,CASSLNQRASNQQYF
TRBV7-8,TRBJ2-3,-,-,TGTGCCAGCAGCTCAAGTATTCACCCCGATACGCAGTATTTT,CASSSSIHPDTQYF
TRBV5-1,TRBJ2-5,-,many,TGCGCCAGCAGTTCTTGGGCGTACCAAGAGACCCAGTACTTC,CASSSWAYQETQYF
TRBV25-1,TRBJ1-4,TRBD1,few,TGTGCCAGCAGTGAATACAGAGGGACAGTTAATGAAAAACTGTTTTTT,CASSEYRGTVNEKLFF
TRBV4-2,TRBJ2-1,TRBD2,-,TGTGCCAGCAGCCAAGAGTTAGCGGGGATTAGGGATGAGCAGTTCTTC,CASSQELAGIRDEQFF
TRBV6-1,TRBJ1-2,TRBD1,many,TGTGCCAGCAGCCAGATCGGACAGGGAAGGTATGGCTACACCTTC,CASSQIGQGRYGYTF
TRBV12-5,TRBJ1-1,-,many,TGTGCTAGTGGTTTGCCCTACGCGGGCAACACTGAAGCTTTCTTT,CASGLPYAGNTEAFF
TRBV7-9,TRBJ1-1,-,many,TGTGCCAGCAGCTTAGGGGACTGGACAGAGAAAGTAAGGAACACTGAAGCTTTCTTT,CASSLGDWTEKVRNTEAFF
TRBV7-8,TRBJ1-6,-,many,TGTGCCAGCAATCGTCGACTGAACAATTCACCCCTCCACTTT,CASNRRLNNSPLHF
TRBV19,TRBJ2-1,-,-,TGTGCCAGTAGTATAGATCGGGGAAAAGAGCAGTTCTTC,CASSIDRGKEQFF
TRBV18,TRBJ1-3,TRBD1,many,TGTGCCAGCTCACCGGGACAGGGTTTCTCTGGAAACACCATATATTTT,CASSPGQGFSGNTIYF
TRBV5-1,TRBJ2-7,TRBD1,few,TGCGCCAGCAGCCCGGGGACAGACTGGGAGCAGTACTTC,CASSPGTDWEQYF
TRBV13,TRBJ2-7,TRBD2,-,TGTGCCAGCACCCGAGGGACTAGCGGGAGAGGACTCGACTACGAGCAGTACTTC,CASTRGTSGRGLDYEQYF
TRBV10-1,TRBJ2-3,-,-,TGCGCCAGCGGCGAAGGGGATACGCAGTATTTT,CASGEGDTQYF
TRBV12-3/TRBV12-4,TRBJ2-1,TRBD2,many,TGTGCCAGCAGTTTAGGCGTAGCGGGCAATGAGCAGTTCTTC,CASSLGVAGNEQFF
TRBV5-1,TRBJ2-3,-,many,TGCGCCAGCAGCCTCTCCGCAGATACGCAGTATTTT,CASSLSADTQYF
TRBV2,TRBJ2-7,TRBD1,many,TGTGCCAGCAGGGACAGGGGGCGCGAGCAGTACTTC,CASRDRGREQYF
TRBV28,TRBJ1-1,TRBD1,many,TGTGCCAGCAGTGGGCCCCGAACAGGGGGCCGGGGACCTTGGGAAGCTTTCTTT,CASSGPRTGGRGPWEAFF
TRBV6-1,TRBJ1-2,-,many,TGTGCCAGCAGTGAGAAAGAACCTAACGGCTACACCTTC,CASSEKEPNGYTF
TRBV18,TRBJ1-1,-,-,TGTGCCAGCTCACCCCTAAGAGGGGAAGCCCAGAACACTGAAGCTTTCTTT,CASSPLRGEAQNTEAFF
TRBV30,TRBJ2-2,-,few,TGTGCCTGGAGTGAATTCGGGGAGCGAGGGGAGCTGTTTTTT,CAWSEFGERGELFF
TRBV10-1,TRBJ2-2,TRBD1,-,TGCGCCAGCAGTGAGTCGTTAGGACAGGGAACCGGGGAGCTGTTTTTT,CASSESLGQGTGELFF
TRBV24-1,TRBJ2-5,TRBD1,-,TGTGCCACCAGTGATTGGCAGGGGGCACCGGAGACCCAGTACTTC,CATSDWQGAPETQYF
TRBV19,TRBJ1-1,TRBD1,few,TGTGCCAGCCAGGACAGGGCGCGGTATGCTTTCTTT,CASQDRARYAFF
TRBV7-9,TRBJ1-1,TRBD1,few,TGTGCCAGCAGGATCCGGGACAGGGGGGCTTTCTTT,CASRIRDRGAFF
TRBV2,TRBJ2-7,-,many,TGTGCCAGCAGTGGGGGCAAACAATTCAACGAGCAGTACTTC,CASSGGKQFNEQYF
TRBV4-1,TRBJ2-1,TRBD1,-,TGCGCCAGCAGCCAGGGCGGACAGGGATACAATGAGCAGTTCTTC,CASSQGGQGYNEQFF
TRBV11-2,TRBJ2-3,-,many,TGTGCCAGCAGCTTAGTTCTGTCCGGAGAGTTTAGCACAGATACGCAGTATTTT,CASSLVLSGEFSTDTQYF
TRBV10-2,TRBJ2-1,-,-,TGCGCCAGCAGTGAAAATAGCCTGACCGACTTC,CASSENSLTDF
TRBV25-1,TRBJ1-4,-,few,TGTGCCAGCAGTGAATCCGGGGCAGGACCGGGGGAAAAACTGTTTTTT,CASSESGAGPGEKLFF
TRBV3-1,TRBJ2-5,TRBD2,-,TGTGCCAGCAGCCAACGGACTAGCGGGAGGGAGACCCAGTACTTC,CASSQRTSGRETQYF
TRBV7-9,TRBJ2-6,-,many,TGTGCCAGCAGCCTCCGTGGACTTGGGGCCAACGTCCTGACTTTC,CASSLRGLGANVLTF
TRBV12-3/TRBV12-4,TRBJ2-3,-,many,TGTGCCAGCAGGCTGGGGGCGAGGACAGATACGCAGTATTTT,CASRLGARTDTQYF
TRBV5-1,TRBJ2-1,TRBD2,-,TGCGCCAGCAGCTTGGGACTAGCGGGCCCCCAGAGGTACAATGAGCAGTTCTTC,CASSLGLAGPQRYNEQFF
TRBV5-6,TRBJ1-1,TRBD1,many,TGTGCCAGCAGCTGGGACAGGGGGCTGGGGACTGAAGCTTTCTTT,CASSWDRGLGTEAFF